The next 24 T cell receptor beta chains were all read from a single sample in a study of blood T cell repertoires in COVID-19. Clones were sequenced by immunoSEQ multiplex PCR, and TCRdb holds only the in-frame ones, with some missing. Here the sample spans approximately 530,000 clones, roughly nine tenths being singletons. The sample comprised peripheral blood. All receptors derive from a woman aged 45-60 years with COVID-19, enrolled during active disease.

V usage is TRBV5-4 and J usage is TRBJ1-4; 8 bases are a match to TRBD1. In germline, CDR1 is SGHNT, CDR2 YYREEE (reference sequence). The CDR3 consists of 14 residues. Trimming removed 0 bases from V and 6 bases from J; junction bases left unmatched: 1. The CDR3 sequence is CASSLEGQDEKLFF. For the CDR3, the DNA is TGTGCCAGCAGCTTGGAGGGACAGGATGAAAAACTGTTTTTT.

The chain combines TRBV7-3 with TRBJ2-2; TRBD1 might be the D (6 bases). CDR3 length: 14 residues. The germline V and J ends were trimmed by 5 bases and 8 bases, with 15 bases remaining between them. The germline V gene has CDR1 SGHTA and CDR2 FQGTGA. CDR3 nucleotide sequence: TGTGCCAGCAGCCCTACAGGGTACGAAGGGGAGCTGTTTTTT. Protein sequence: CASSPTGYEGELFF. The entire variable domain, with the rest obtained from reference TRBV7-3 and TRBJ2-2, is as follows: GAGVSQTPSNKVTEKGKYVELRCDPISGHTALYWYRQSLGQGPEFLIYFQGTGAADDSGLPNDRFFAVRPEGSVSTLKIQRTERGDSAVYLCASSPTGYEGELFFGEGSRLTVL.

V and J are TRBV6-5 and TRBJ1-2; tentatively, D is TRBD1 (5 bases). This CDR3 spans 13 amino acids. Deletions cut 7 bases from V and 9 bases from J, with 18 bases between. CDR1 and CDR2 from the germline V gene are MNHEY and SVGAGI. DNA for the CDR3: TGTGCCAGCACTCCGGGGGGAGTATATAGCTACACCTTC. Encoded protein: CASTPGGVYSYTF.

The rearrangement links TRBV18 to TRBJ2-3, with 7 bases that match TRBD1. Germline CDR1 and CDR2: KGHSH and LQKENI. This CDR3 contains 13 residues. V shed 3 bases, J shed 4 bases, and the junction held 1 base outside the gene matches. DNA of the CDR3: TGTGCCAGCTCACCCGACAGGGCAGATACGCAGTATTTT. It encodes CASSPDRADTQYF.

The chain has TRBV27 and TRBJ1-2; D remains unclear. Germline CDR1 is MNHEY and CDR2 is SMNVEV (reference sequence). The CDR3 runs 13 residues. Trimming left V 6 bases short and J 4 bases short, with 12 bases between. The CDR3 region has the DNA TGTGCCAGCAGCGCGACGGAGACCTATGGCTACACCTTC. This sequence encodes CASSATETYGYTF.

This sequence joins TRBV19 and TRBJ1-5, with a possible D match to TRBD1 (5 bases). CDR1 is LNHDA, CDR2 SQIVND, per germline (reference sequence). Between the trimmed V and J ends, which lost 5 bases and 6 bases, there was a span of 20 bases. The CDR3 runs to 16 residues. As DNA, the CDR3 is TGTGCCAGTAGTGCCTTGATTGGGGCGGAGGGTCAGCCCCAGCATTTT. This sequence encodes CASSALIGAEGQPQHF.

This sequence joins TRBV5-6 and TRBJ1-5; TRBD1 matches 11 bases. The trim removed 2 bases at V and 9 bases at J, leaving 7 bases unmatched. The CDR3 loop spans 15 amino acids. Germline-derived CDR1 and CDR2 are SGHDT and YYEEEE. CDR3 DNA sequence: TGTGCCAGCAGCTTCAGGACAGGGGGCATTTTGCCCCAGCATTTT. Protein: CASSFRTGGILPQHF.

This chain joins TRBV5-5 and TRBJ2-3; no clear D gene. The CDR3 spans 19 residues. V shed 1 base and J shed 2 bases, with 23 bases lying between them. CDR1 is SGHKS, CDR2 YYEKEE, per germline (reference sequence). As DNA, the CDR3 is TGTGCCAGCAGCTTGCCCCCCTTTTCCTTAGAACTGGTCACAGATACGCAGTATTTT. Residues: CASSLPPFSLELVTDTQYF.

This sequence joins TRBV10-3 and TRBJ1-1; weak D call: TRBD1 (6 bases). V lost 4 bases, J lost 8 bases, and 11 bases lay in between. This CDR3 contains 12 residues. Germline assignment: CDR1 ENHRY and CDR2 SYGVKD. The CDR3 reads CAISVVQGEAFF. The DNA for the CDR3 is TGTGCCATCAGTGTGGTACAGGGAGAAGCTTTCTTT.

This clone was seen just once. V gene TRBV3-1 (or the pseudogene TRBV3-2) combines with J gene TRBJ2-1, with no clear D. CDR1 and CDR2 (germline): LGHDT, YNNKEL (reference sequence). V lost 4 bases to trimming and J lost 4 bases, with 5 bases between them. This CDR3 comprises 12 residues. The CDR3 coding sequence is TGTGCCAGCAGCCCCGGGTACAATGAGCAGTTCTTC. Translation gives CASSPGYNEQFF.

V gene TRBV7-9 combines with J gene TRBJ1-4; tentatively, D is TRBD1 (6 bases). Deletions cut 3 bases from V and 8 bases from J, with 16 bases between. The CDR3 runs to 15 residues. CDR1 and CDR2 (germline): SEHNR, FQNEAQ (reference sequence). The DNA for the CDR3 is TGTGCCAGCAGCTTTACAGGGCCCCTGCGCGAAAAACTGTTTTTT. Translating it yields CASSFTGPLREKLFF.

CDR3 in DNA: TGTGCCAGCAGACCGAGGGCGGGCTATGGCTACACCTTC. Its protein is CASRPRAGYGYTF. The rearrangement links TRBV3-1 (or the pseudogene TRBV3-2) to TRBJ1-2; no definite D call. CDR3 length: 13 residues. Germline values: CDR1 LGHDT, CDR2 YNNKEL (reference sequence). Trimming cost V 6 bases and J 4 bases, with 12 bases left between them.

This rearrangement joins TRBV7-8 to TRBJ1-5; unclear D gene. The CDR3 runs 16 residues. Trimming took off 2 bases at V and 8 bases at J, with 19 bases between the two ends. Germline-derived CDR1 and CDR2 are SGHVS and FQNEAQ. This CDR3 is CASSLSGNSRGEPQHF. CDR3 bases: TGTGCCAGCAGCTTATCGGGAAATTCACGAGGAGAGCCCCAGCATTTT.

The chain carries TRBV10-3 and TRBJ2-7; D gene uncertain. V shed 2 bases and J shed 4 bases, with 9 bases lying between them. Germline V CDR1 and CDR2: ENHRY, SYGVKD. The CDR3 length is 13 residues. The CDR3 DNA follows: TGTGCCATCAGTGAGGCTACCGAGTACGAGCAGTACTTC. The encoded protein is CAISEATEYEQYF.

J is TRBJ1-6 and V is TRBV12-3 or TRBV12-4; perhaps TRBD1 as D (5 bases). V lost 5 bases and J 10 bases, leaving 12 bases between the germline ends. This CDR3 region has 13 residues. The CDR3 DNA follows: TGTGCCAGCAGTCAGGACACCGAGTCACCCCTCCACTTT. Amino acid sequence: CASSQDTESPLHF.

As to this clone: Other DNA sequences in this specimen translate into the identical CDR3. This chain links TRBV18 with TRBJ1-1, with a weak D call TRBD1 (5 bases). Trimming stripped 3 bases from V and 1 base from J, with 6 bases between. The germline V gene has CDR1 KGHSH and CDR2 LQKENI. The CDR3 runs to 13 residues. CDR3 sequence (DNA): TGTGCCAGCTCACCTACAGGGAACACTGAAGCTTTCTTT. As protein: CASSPTGNTEAFF. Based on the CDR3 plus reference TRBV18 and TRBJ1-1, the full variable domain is NAGVMQNPRHLVRRRGQEARLRCSPMKGHSHVYWYRQLPEEGLKFMVYLQKENIIDESGMPKERFSAEFPKEGPSILRIQQVVRGDSAAYFCASSPTGNTEAFFGQGTRLTVV.

CDR3 region: CASSTGISGREQFF. The CDR3 bases are TGTGCCAGCAGTACGGGGATAAGCGGTCGTGAGCAGTTCTTC. The chain is built from TRBV5-6 and TRBJ2-1; perhaps TRBD2 as D (5 bases). Trimming took 5 bases from V and 9 from J, leaving 18 bases between them. Germline V gives CDR1 SGHDT, CDR2 YYEEEE. This CDR3 has 14 residues.

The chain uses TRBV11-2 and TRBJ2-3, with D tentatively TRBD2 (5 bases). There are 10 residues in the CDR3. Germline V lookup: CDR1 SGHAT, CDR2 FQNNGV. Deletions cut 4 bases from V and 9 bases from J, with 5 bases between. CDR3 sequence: CASSSGTQYF. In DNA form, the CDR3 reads TGTGCCAGCAGCTCGGGGACGCAGTATTTT. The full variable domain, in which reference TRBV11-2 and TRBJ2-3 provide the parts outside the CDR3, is EAGVAQSPRYKIIEKRQSVAFWCNPISGHATLYWYQQILGQGPKLLIQFQNNGVVDDSQLPKDRFSAERLKGVDSTLKIQPAKLEDSAVYLCASSSGTQYFGPGTRLTVL.

Written as DNA, the CDR3 is TGTGCCAGTAGTATCCTAGCGGGGGTGAACACCGGGGAGCTGTTTTTT. Protein product: CASSILAGVNTGELFF. The J gene is TRBJ2-2, the V gene TRBV19; 10 nucleotides align to TRBD2. CDR3 length: 16 amino acids. From germline, CDR1 is LNHDA and CDR2 SQIVND (reference sequence). With 3 bases clipped from V and 1 base from J, the junction kept 2 bases outside the gene matches.

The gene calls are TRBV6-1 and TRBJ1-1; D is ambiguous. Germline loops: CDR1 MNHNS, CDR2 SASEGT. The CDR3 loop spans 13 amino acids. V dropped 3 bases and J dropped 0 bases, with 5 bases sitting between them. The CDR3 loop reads CASSDVMNTEAFF. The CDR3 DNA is TGTGCCAGCAGTGATGTCATGAACACTGAAGCTTTCTTT.

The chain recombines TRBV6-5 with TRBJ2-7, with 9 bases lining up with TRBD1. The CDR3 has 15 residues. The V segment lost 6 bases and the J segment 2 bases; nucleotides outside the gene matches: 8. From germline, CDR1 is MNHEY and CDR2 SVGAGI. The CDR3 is CASRRGTGPTYEQYF. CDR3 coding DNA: TGTGCCAGCAGGCGTGGGACAGGGCCAACCTACGAGCAGTACTTC.

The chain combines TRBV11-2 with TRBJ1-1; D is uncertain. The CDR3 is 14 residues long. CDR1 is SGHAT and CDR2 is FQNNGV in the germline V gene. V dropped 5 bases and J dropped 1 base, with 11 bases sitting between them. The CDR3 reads CASSPGQANTEAFF. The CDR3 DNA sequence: TGTGCCAGCAGCCCCGGCCAGGCGAACACTGAAGCTTTCTTT.

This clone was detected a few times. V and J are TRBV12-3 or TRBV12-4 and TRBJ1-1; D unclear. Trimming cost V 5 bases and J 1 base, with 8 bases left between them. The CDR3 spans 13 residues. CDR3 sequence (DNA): TGTGCCAGCAGTATGAGACAGAACACTGAAGCTTTCTTT. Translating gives CASSMRQNTEAFF.

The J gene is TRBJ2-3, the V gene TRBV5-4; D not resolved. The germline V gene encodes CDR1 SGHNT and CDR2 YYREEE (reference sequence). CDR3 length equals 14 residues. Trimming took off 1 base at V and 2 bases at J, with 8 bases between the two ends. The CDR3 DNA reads TGTGCCAGCAGCTTGTTAGAGTCCACAGATACGCAGTATTTT. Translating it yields CASSLLESTDTQYF.